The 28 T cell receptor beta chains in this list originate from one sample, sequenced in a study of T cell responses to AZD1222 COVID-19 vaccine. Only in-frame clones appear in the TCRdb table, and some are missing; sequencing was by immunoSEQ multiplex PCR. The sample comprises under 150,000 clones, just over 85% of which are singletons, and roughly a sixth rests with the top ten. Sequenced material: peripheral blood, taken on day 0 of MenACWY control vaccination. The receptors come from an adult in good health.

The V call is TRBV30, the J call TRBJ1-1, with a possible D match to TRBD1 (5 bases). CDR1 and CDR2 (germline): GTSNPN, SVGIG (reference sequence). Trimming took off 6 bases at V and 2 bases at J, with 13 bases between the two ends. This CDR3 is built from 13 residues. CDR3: CACRQSDNTEAFF. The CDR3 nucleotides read TGTGCCTGCAGACAGTCCGATAACACTGAAGCTTTCTTT. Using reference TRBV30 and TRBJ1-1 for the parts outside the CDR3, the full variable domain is SQTIHQWPATLVQPVGSPLSLECTVEGTSNPNLYWYRQAAGRGLQLLFYSVGIGQISSEVPQNLSASRPQDRQFILSSKKLLLSDSGFYLCACRQSDNTEAFFGQGTRLTVV.

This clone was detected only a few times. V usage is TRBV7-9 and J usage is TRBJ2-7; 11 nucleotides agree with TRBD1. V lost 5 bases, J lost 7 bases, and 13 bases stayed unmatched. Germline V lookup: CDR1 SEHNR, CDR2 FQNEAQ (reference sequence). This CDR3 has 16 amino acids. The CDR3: CASSEPSGQGAGEQYF. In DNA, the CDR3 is TGTGCCAGCAGCGAACCAAGTGGACAGGGGGCGGGTGAGCAGTACTTC.

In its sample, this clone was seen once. The CDR3 nucleotides read TGTGCCAGCAGTTTAGGGGGCGTTTATTCCTACGAGCAGTACTTC. Its translation: CASSLGGVYSYEQYF. The chain is built from TRBV28 and TRBJ2-7, with D possibly being TRBD1 (6 bases). The V end was cut by 2 bases, the J end by 1 base, with 12 bases between. The CDR3 is 15 amino acids. Germline CDR1 and CDR2: MDHEN and SYDVKM.

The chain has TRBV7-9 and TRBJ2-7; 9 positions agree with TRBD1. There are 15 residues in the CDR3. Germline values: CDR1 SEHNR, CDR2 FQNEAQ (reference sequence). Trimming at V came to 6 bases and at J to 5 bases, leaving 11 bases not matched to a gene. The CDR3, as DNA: TGTGCCAGCAGATTTACGGGACAGGGAGATAACGAGCAGTACTTC. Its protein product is CASRFTGQGDNEQYF.

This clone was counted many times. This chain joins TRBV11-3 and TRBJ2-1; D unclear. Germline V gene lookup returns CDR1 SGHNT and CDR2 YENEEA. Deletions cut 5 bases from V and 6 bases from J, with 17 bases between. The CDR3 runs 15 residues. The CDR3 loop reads CASSPTLRAPNEQFF. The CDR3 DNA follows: TGTGCCAGCAGCCCTACATTAAGGGCCCCCAATGAGCAGTTCTTC.

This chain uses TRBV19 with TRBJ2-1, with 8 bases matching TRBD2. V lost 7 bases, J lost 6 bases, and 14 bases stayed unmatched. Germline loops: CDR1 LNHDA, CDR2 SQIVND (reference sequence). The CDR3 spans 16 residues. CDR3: CASTTRSGSIGNEQFF. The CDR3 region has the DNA TGTGCCAGTACCACTCGGAGCGGGAGCATCGGCAATGAGCAGTTCTTC.

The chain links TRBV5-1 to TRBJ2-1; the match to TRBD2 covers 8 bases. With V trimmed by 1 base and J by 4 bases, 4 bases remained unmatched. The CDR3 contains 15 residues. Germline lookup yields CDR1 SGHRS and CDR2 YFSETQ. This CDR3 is CASSLTAGVYNEQFF. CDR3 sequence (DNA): TGCGCCAGCAGCTTGACAGCGGGAGTATACAATGAGCAGTTCTTC. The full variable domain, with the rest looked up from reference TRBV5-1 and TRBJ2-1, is KAGVTQTPRYLIKTRGQQVTLSCSPISGHRSVSWYQQTPGQGLQFLFEYFSETQRNKGNFPGRFSGRQFSNSRSEMNVSTLELGDSALYLCASSLTAGVYNEQFFGPGTRLTVL.

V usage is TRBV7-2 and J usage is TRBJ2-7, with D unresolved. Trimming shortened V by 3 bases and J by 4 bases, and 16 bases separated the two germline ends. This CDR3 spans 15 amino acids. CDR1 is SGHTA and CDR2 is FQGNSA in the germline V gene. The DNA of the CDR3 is TGTGCCAGCAGCTTCCAGGTCCTGCAAACTTACGAGCAGTACTTC. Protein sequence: CASSFQVLQTYEQYF.

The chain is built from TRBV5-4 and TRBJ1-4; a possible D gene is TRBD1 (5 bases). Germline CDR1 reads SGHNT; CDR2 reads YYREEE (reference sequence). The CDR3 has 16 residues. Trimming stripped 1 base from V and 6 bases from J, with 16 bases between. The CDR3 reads CASSLRDRARDEKLFF. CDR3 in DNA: TGTGCCAGCAGCTTGCGGGACCGGGCCCGCGATGAAAAACTGTTTTTT.

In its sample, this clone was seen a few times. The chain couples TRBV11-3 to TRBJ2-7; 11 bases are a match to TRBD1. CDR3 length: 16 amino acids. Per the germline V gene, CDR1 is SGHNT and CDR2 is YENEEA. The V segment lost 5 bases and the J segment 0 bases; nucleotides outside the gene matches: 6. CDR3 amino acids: CASSSEGQGGSYEQYF. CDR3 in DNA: TGTGCCAGCAGCAGCGAGGGACAGGGGGGCTCCTACGAGCAGTACTTC. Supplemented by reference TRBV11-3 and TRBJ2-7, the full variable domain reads EAGVVQSPRYKIIEKKQPVAFWCNPISGHNTLYWYLQNLGQGPELLIRYENEEAVDDSQLPKDRFSAERLKGVDSTLKIQPAELGDSAVYLCASSSEGQGGSYEQYFGPGTRLTVT.

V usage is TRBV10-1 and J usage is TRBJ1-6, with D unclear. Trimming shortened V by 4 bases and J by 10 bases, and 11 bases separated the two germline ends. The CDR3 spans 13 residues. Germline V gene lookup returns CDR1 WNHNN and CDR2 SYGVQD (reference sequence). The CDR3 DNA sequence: TGCGCCAGCAGTGTTGGGTTGGAGTCACCCCTCCACTTT. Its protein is CASSVGLESPLHF.

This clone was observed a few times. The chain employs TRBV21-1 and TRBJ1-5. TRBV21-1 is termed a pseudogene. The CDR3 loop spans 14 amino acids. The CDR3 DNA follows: TGTGCCAGCAGCAAATTTTTGGTCCGTCAGCCCCAGCATTTT. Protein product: CASSKFLVRQPQHF.

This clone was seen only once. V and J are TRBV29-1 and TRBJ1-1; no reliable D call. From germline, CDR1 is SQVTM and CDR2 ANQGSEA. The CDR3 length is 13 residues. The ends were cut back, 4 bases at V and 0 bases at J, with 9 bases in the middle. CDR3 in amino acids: CSVGPGLNTEAFF. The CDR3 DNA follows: TGCAGCGTTGGCCCGGGTTTGAACACTGAAGCTTTCTTT.

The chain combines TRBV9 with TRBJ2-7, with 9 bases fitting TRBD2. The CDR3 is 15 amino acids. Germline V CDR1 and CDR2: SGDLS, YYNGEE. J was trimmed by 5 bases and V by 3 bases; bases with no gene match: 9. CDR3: CASSATPGLADEQYF. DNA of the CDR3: TGTGCCAGCAGCGCGACGCCGGGACTAGCAGACGAGCAGTACTTC.

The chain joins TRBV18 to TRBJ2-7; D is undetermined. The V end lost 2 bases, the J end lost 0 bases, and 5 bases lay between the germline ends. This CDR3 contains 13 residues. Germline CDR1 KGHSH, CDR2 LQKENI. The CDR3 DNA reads TGTGCCAGCTCACCAGGGTACTCCTACGAGCAGTACTTC. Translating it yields CASSPGYSYEQYF.

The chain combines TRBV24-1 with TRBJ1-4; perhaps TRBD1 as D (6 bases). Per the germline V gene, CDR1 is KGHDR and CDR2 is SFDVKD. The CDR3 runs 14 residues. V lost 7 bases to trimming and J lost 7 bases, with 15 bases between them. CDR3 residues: CATSDTGYGEKLFF. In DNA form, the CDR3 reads TGTGCCACCAGCGACACAGGGTACGGTGAAAAACTGTTTTTT.

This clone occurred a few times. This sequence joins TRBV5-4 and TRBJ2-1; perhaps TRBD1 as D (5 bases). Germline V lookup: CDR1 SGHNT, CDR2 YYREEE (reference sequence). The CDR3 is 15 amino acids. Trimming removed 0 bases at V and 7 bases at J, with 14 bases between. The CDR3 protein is CASSLDWDRGNEQFF. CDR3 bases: TGTGCCAGCAGCTTGGACTGGGATAGGGGAAATGAGCAGTTCTTC.

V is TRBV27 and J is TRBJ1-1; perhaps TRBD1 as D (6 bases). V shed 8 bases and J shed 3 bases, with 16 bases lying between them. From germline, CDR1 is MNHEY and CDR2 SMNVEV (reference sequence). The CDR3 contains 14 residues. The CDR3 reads CASFYTGLDTEAFF. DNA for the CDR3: TGTGCCAGCTTCTACACAGGGTTGGACACTGAAGCTTTCTTT.

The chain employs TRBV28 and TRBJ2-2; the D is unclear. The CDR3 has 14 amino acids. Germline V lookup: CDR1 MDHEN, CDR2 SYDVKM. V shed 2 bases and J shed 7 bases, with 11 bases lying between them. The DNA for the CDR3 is TGTGCCAGCAGTTTAAATCCTGTTAACGGGGAGCTGTTTTTT. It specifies CASSLNPVNGELFF.

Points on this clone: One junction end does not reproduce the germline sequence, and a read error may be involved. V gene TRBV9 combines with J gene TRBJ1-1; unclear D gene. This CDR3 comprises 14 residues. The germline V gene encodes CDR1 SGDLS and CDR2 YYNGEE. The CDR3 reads CASSVDPGETEAFF. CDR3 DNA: TGTGCCAGCAGCGTAGACCCCGGGGAGACTGAAGCTTTTTTT.

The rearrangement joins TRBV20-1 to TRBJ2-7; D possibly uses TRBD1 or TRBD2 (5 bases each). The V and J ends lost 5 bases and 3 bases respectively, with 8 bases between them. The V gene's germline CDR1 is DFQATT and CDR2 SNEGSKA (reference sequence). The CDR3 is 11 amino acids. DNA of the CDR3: TGCAGTGCTGGGGACCACTACGAGCAGTACTTC. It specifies CSAGDHYEQYF.

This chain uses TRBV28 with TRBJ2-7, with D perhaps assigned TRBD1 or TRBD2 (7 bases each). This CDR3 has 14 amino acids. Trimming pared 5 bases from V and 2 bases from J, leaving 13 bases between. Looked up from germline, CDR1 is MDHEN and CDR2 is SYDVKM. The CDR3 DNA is TGTGCCAGCAGTCCCAGGGGGGGGGCCTACGAGCAGTACTTC. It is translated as CASSPRGGAYEQYF.

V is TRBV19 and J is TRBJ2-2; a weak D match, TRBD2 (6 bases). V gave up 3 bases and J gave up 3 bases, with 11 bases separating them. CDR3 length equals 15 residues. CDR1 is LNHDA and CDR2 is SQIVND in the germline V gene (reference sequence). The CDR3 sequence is CASSMRWGDTGELFF. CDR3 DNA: TGTGCCAGTAGTATGAGGTGGGGGGACACCGGGGAGCTGTTTTTT. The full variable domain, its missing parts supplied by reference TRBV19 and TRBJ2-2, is DGGITQSPKYLFRKEGQNVTLSCEQNLNHDAMYWYRQDPGQGLRLIYYSQIVNDFQKGDIAEGYSVSREKKESFPLTVTSAQKNPTAFYLCASSMRWGDTGELFFGEGSRLTVL.

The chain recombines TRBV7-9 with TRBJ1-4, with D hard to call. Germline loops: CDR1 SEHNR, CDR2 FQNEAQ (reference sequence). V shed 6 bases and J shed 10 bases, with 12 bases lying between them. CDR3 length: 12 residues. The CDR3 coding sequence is TGTGCCAGCAGTTCAAGCGTATCAAAACTGTTTTTT. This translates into CASSSSVSKLFF.

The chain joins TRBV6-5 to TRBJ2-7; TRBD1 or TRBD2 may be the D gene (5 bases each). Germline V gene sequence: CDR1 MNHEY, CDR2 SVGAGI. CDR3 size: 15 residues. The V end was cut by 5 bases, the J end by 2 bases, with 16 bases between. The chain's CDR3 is CASSSPRGSAYEQYF. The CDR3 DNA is TGTGCCAGCAGTAGCCCCCGGGGCTCAGCCTACGAGCAGTACTTC.

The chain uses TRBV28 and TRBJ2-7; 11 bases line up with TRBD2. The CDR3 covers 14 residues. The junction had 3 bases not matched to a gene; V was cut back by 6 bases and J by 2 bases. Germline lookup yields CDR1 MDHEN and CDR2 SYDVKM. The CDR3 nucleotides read TGTGCCAGCAGCACTAGCGGGGGAGCCTACGAGCAGTACTTC. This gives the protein CASSTSGGAYEQYF.

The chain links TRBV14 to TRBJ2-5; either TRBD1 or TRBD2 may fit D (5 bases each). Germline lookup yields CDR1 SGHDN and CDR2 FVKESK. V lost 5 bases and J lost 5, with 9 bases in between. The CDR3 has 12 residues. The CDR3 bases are TGTGCCAGCAGCGGGGGATCGGAGACCCAGTACTTC. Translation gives CASSGGSETQYF.

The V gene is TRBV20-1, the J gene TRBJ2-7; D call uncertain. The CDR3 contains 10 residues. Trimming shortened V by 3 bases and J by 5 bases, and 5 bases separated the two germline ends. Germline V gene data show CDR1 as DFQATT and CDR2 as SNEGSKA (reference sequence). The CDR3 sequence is CSASSHEQYF. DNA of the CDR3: TGCAGTGCTAGCTCTCACGAGCAGTACTTC.